This TCR beta chain was captured in a study of follicular helper T cells after annual influenza vaccination. The sample's time point: 2014-2015 season, 7 days after vaccination. Clones were sequenced by immunoSEQ multiplex PCR, and TCRdb holds only the in-frame ones, with some missing. The data contain nearly 10,000 clones, 83% of them seen just once; the ten biggest clones take up 0.34%. This CDR3 has 13 amino acids. Germline CDR1 reads LNHDA; CDR2 reads SQIVND (reference sequence). Trimming shortened V by 2 bases and J by 6 bases, and 10 bases separated the two germline ends. The chain is built from TRBV19 and TRBJ1-2; D remains ambiguous. The source of this sequence is an adult who received the influenza vaccine. The source was CXCR5- memory CD4+ T cells sorted from blood, collected 7 days after influenza vaccination. In nucleotides, the CDR3 is TGTGCCAGTAGTATACACCGGGTGAATGGCTACACCTTC. It yields the protein CASSIHRVNGYTF.